These T cell receptor beta chains were read from a single sample in a study of T cell changes during pregnancy in multiple sclerosis. Method: immunoSEQ multiplex PCR; TCRdb's copy keeps in-frame clones and lacks some. The table includes 65,000 to 70,000 clones, about 91% detected once. The starting material was peripheral blood, obtained in the first trimester of pregnancy. Receptors originate from a female donor with multiple sclerosis, enrolled in a pregnancy study. CDR3s include the opening cysteine and the closing phenylalanine or tryptophan. A D gene is named only where the DNA matches it firmly. Not all rows give a size; the values are once, few, many and, for expanded clones, a class.

j_call	v_call	d_call	clone_size	cdr3_nt	cdr3_aa
TRBJ1-1	TRBV2	NA	NA	TGTGCCAGCAGTGAAGCCCGGAGCGTTGAAGCTTTCTTT	CASSEARSVEAFF
TRBJ2-5	TRBV30	TRBD2	NA	TGTGCCTTTGGTACTAGCGGGAGTAAGGAGACCCAGTACTTC	CAFGTSGSKETQYF
TRBJ2-5	TRBV5-4	NA	NA	TGTGCCAGCAGCTCTTCCGGTGGGCAGACCCAGTACTTC	CASSSSGGQTQYF
TRBJ2-5	TRBV7-3	NA	NA	TGTGCCAGCAGCTTAAATGGGGCTGGGGAGACCCAGTACTTC	CASSLNGAGETQYF
TRBJ1-1	TRBV19	TRBD1	NA	TGTGCCAGTAGTCCCGACAGGGGGCGAAGGACTGAAGCTTTCTTT	CASSPDRGRRTEAFF
TRBJ2-2	TRBV7-9	TRBD2	NA	TGTGCCAGCAGCGCGAGCGGGGCGAACACCGGGGAGCTGTTTTTT	CASSASGANTGELFF
TRBJ1-2	TRBV5-6	NA	NA	TGTGCCAGCAGCTTGGCCACGACAGGAGCTAACTATGGCTACACCTTC	CASSLATTGANYGYTF
TRBJ1-2	TRBV25-1	NA	few	TGTGCCAGCAGTGAAACGGACATTTATGGCTACACCTTC	CASSETDIYGYTF
TRBJ2-3	TRBV9	TRBD2	once	TGTGCCAGCAGCGTAGGGTCTAGCGGGGGACGTGTCACAGATACGCAGTATTTT	CASSVGSSGGRVTDTQYF
TRBJ2-1	TRBV7-3	NA	once	TGTGCCAGCAGCTTAGCACTTAGCTCCTACAATGAGCAGTTCTTC	CASSLALSSYNEQFF
TRBJ1-3	TRBV11-2	NA	NA	TGTGCCAGCAGCTCCGGGCGGCCGGGATGGGGAAACACCATATATTTT	CASSSGRPGWGNTIYF
TRBJ1-1	TRBV2	TRBD1	NA	TGTGCCAGCAGTGAACCGCAGGGGGTTCCCTCTGAAGCTTTCTTT	CASSEPQGVPSEAFF
TRBJ2-2	TRBV2	TRBD2	NA	TGTGCCAGCAAGGAGCGGGAGAACGCCGGGGAGCTGTTTTTT	CASKERENAGELFF
TRBJ2-2	TRBV5-1	NA	NA	TGCGCCAGCAGCTTGAACAGGAGGAACACCGGGGAGCTGTTTTTT	CASSLNRRNTGELFF
TRBJ1-1	TRBV4-1	TRBD1	NA	TGCGCCAGCAGCCTCACAGGGGACACTGAAGCTTTCTTT	CASSLTGDTEAFF
TRBJ2-1	TRBV19	TRBD1	NA	TGTGCCAGTAGTTCCGGGACAGGGATTAACAATGAGCAGTTCTTC	CASSSGTGINNEQFF
TRBJ2-7	TRBV7-2	TRBD2	NA	TGTGCCAGCAGCTTAGTAAACAGGCGGGGGACCCTTTACGAGCAGTACTTC	CASSLVNRRGTLYEQYF
TRBJ1-3	TRBV9	NA	NA	TGTGCCAGCAGCGTTACAGGGATCTCTGGAAACACCATATATTTT	CASSVTGISGNTIYF
TRBJ1-5	TRBV5-1	TRBD1	NA	TGCGCCAGCAGCCCAGGGACAGAAAGCAATCAGCCCCAGCATTTT	CASSPGTESNQPQHF
TRBJ1-6	TRBV18	NA	NA	TGTGCCAGCTCACCGGGTGTAACAGATAATTCACCCCTCCACTTT	CASSPGVTDNSPLHF
TRBJ2-2	TRBV5-4	NA	NA	TGTGCCAGCAGCCGGGGTTCCCCCACCGGGGAGCTGTTTTTT	CASSRGSPTGELFF
TRBJ1-1	TRBV5-5	NA	NA	TGTGCCAGCAGCCCACAGAACACTGAAGCTTTCTTT	CASSPQNTEAFF
TRBJ1-3	TRBV5-1	NA	NA	TGCGCCAGCAGCTTGGAAGCAGGGCGCTCTGGAAACACCATATATTTT	CASSLEAGRSGNTIYF
TRBJ1-4	TRBV28	NA	NA	TGTGCCAGCAGTTTTATTGGCAAGAATGAAAAACTGTTTTTT	CASSFIGKNEKLFF
TRBJ1-1	TRBV6-1	NA	few	TGTGCCAGCAGTCCACAGAACACTGAAGCTTTCTTT	CASSPQNTEAFF
TRBJ2-7	TRBV10-3	TRBD2	once	TGTGCCATCTCTAGCGGGAGAATGTGGGAGCAGTACTTC	CAISSGRMWEQYF
TRBJ1-5	TRBV30	TRBD1	NA	TGTGCCTGGACCCCCGGGACAGGGGGCAGACAGCCCCAGCATTTT	CAWTPGTGGRQPQHF
TRBJ2-7	TRBV9	TRBD1	NA	TGTGCCAGCAGCCCTCGGACAGGGAACGTAGAGCAGTACTTC	CASSPRTGNVEQYF
TRBJ2-1	TRBV4-2	NA	NA	TGTGCCAGCAGCCAAGAGGGGCCCTTACCTATATACAATGAGCAGTTCTTC	CASSQEGPLPIYNEQFF
TRBJ1-2	TRBV5-4	TRBD1	once	TGTGCCAGCAGCCCTGGGACAGGGGGCTGGTATGGCTACACCTTC	CASSPGTGGWYGYTF
TRBJ2-2	TRBV2	NA	NA	TGTGCCAGCAGAGAAAGGTGGGGGGTCGGGGAGCTGTTTTTT	CASRERWGVGELFF
TRBJ1-5	TRBV15	TRBD1	NA	TGTGCCACCAGCAGAGTTCTGGGACAGGGGAGCAATCAGCCCCAGCATTTT	CATSRVLGQGSNQPQHF
TRBJ1-3	TRBV2	NA	NA	TGTGCCAGCAGTCTCCCGGGGGTCGGAAACACCATATATTTT	CASSLPGVGNTIYF
TRBJ2-7	TRBV28	TRBD2	NA	TGTGCCAGCAGTTTTGGACTAGCGGGTACCGAGCAGTACTTC	CASSFGLAGTEQYF
TRBJ2-7	TRBV7-2	NA	NA	TGTGCCAGCAGCGTCGACAGCAGAACCTACGAGCAGTACTTC	CASSVDSRTYEQYF
TRBJ2-2	TRBV19	TRBD2	NA	TGTGCCAGTAGTACCCGGTTGGCTAGCGGGAGAACCGGGGAGCTGTTTTTT	CASSTRLASGRTGELFF